This entry lists 28 T cell receptor beta chains sequenced from one sample in a study of blood T cells in healthy people across ages. Next came a second PCR, run for about 6 to 11 cycles, which used a sample-barcoded 5' primer along with a J-beta primer mix. Each CDR3 protein gets one entry after TCRdb re-called the 5' RACE reads with MiXCR. The table lists 540,000 or so distinct CDR3 sequences, 25% to 30% of them singletons. Source material: blood. These TCRs come from a woman in her 70s in good health.

This clonotype was seen more than once but under ten times. This chain links TRBV5-1 with TRBJ1-4, with a tentative D call TRBD1 (5 bases). CDR1 is SGHRS and CDR2 is YFSETQ in the germline V gene. The CDR3 sequence is 14 residues long. V was shortened by 0 bases and J by 10 bases, with 13 bases between the two germline ends. The CDR3 DNA follows: TGCGCCAGCAGCTTGGAACAGGTGACTGGAAAACTGTTTTTT. Translated, it gives CASSLEQVTGKLFF.

The V gene is TRBV4-1, the J gene TRBJ2-5, with 7 nucleotides matching TRBD2. The CDR3 spans 17 residues. CDR1 and CDR2 (germline): MGHRA, YSYEKL. Trimming at V came to 3 bases and at J to 4 bases, leaving 14 bases not matched to a gene. DNA for the CDR3: TGCGCCAGCAGCCATGACCCACACCGGGGGGTAGGAGAGACCCAGTACTTC. It is translated as CASSHDPHRGVGETQYF.

This sequence joins TRBV4-2 and TRBJ1-1; no clear D. Germline-derived CDR1 and CDR2 are LGHNA and YNFKEQ. This CDR3 has 16 residues. V dropped 1 base and J dropped 3 bases, with 15 bases sitting between them. The CDR3 reads CASSQATSSADTEAFF. In nucleotides, the CDR3 is TGTGCCAGCAGCCAAGCGACGAGTTCGGCGGACACTGAAGCTTTCTTT.

CDR3 bases: TGTGCCAGCAGTTTGATGGGGGATGATACGCAGTATTTT. This encodes CASSLMGDDTQYF. V usage is TRBV28 and J usage is TRBJ2-3, with D perhaps matching TRBD1 or TRBD2 (5 bases each). V was clipped by 3 bases and J by 6 bases, with 10 bases between them. CDR3 length: 13 residues. CDR1 is MDHEN, CDR2 SYDVKM, per germline.

The rearrangement uses TRBV4-2 and TRBJ2-1; tentatively, D is TRBD2 (7 bases). The closer fit of TRBJ2-7 to the DNA end suggests the J call may be wrong. Germline CDR1 LGHNA, CDR2 YNFKEQ. The CDR3 extends over 17 amino acids. CDR3 residues: CASSQGGAGAGVYEQYF. The CDR3 nucleotides are TGTGCCAGCAGCCAAGGAGGGGCGGGGGCGGGAGTCTACGAGCAGTACTTC.

This clonotype was observed a few times. CDR3 residues: CASSSQPPTGQVSYEQYF. Written as DNA, the CDR3 is TGTGCCAGCAGCTCGCAACCTCCAACAGGGCAGGTCTCCTACGAGCAGTACTTC. The chain is built from TRBV7-2 and TRBJ2-7; possible D gene TRBD1, 6 bases. CDR3 length: 18 amino acids. Trimming removed 4 bases at V and 0 bases at J, with 22 bases between. Germline-derived CDR1 and CDR2 are SGHTA and FQGNSA.

This clonotype was counted between two and nine times. The chain joins TRBV20-1 to TRBJ2-7; the match to TRBD2 covers 13 bases. The V gene end was trimmed by 4 bases and the J gene end by 5 bases; junction bases not matched to a gene: 8. The CDR3 covers 15 residues. CDR1 DFQATT and CDR2 SNEGSKA come from the germline V gene (reference sequence). The CDR3 nucleotides read TGCAGTGCTACCAAGACTAGCGGGGGGCGGGACGAGCAGTACTTC. Translating it yields CSATKTSGGRDEQYF.

Only a few counts were recorded for this clonotype. V and J are TRBV7-9 and TRBJ1-6; D possibly corresponds to TRBD1 (5 bases). The ends were cut back, 5 bases at V and 9 bases at J, with 20 bases in the middle. CDR1 is SEHNR and CDR2 is FQNEAQ in the germline V gene (reference sequence). This CDR3 region has 16 residues. In DNA, the CDR3 is TGTGCCAGCAGCCCTTTCCGTGGGACCACCTCTTCACCCCTCCACTTT. It encodes CASSPFRGTTSSPLHF.

The chain joins TRBV12-3 or TRBV12-4 to TRBJ1-3; no definite D call. This CDR3 comprises 15 residues. V gave up 5 bases and J gave up 0 bases, with 11 bases separating them. Here the CDR3 DNA reads TGTGCCAGCAGTCCCCACCCCGGCTCTGGAAACACCATATATTTT. It yields the protein CASSPHPGSGNTIYF.

The table lists this clonotype with a few counts. The chain recombines TRBV7-2 with TRBJ1-4; D remains unclear. The length of the CDR3 is 14 residues. Germline-derived CDR1 and CDR2 are SGHTA and FQGNSA. Trimming left V 3 bases short and J 10 bases short, with 15 bases between. CDR3 sequence: CASSFRESNGKLFF. The CDR3 DNA sequence: TGTGCCAGCAGCTTCCGGGAATCCAACGGAAAACTGTTTTTT.

A few counts support this clonotype. This chain uses TRBV11-2 with TRBJ2-3; D remains ambiguous. This CDR3 has 14 amino acids. Germline loops: CDR1 SGHAT, CDR2 FQNNGV. The germline V and J ends were trimmed by 5 bases and 2 bases, with 11 bases remaining between them. The DNA of the CDR3 is TGTGCCAGCAGCCCCGACTCTTACACAGATACGCAGTATTTT. This codes for CASSPDSYTDTQYF.

This chain joins TRBV7-6 and TRBJ2-5, with 10 bases matching TRBD1. Matching the DNA end better, TRBJ2-7 makes the J call doubtful. Germline-derived CDR1 and CDR2 are SGHVS and FNYEAQ. The CDR3 is 15 amino acids. The chain's CDR3 is CASSPRQGADYEQYF. CDR3 sequence (DNA): TGTGCCAGCAGCCCACGACAGGGGGCTGATTACGAGCAGTACTTC.

The V call is TRBV18, the J call TRBJ1-5; D is unclear. This CDR3 is 13 amino acids long. The V end lost 6 bases, the J end lost 15 bases, and 21 bases lay between the germline ends. Germline V gene sequence: CDR1 KGHSH, CDR2 LQKENI. The CDR3 is CASSQGGLSWGHF. Written as DNA, the CDR3 is TGTGCCAGCTCCCAAGGCGGACTTTCATGGGGGCATTTT.

As to this clonotype: Mismatch with germline at one junction end may stem from a read error. J is TRBJ2-5 and V is TRBV10-3; TRBD1 might be the D (6 bases). Germline values: CDR1 ENHRY, CDR2 SYGVKD. CDR3 length: 16 amino acids. In nucleotides, the CDR3 is TGTGCCATCAGTGAGTCATACAGGGAGACTCAAGCGACCCAGTACTTC. The encoded protein is CAISESYRETQATQYF.

At least ten counts were recorded for this clonotype. This chain connects TRBV20-1 to TRBJ1-4; D uncertain. The CDR3 has 13 amino acids. Germline V lookup: CDR1 DFQATT, CDR2 SNEGSKA (reference sequence). V lost 1 base to trimming and J lost 3 bases, with 6 bases between them. The CDR3, as DNA: TGCAGTGCTAGAGGAACGGCTAATGAAAAACTGTTTTTT. Translation: CSARGTANEKLFF.

V usage is TRBV6-2 or TRBV6-3 and J usage is TRBJ1-3; D is perhaps TRBD1 (5 bases). The ends were cut back, 8 bases at V and 0 bases at J, with 14 bases in the middle. Germline V gives CDR1 MNHEY, CDR2 SVGEGT. CDR3 length: 15 residues. The DNA of the CDR3 is TGTGCCAGCGCGGACACCTCCAACTCTGGAAACACCATATATTTT. It specifies CASADTSNSGNTIYF.

The J gene is TRBJ2-1, the V gene TRBV20-1, with TRBD1 matching over 9 bases. The J call could be wrong; TRBJ2-5 is a better fit for the DNA end. The CDR3 covers 14 residues. Germline assignment: CDR1 DFQATT and CDR2 SNEGSKA (reference sequence). The CDR3 sequence: CSARDGQGSVTQYF. CDR3 in DNA: TGCAGTGCTAGAGACGGACAGGGGAGTGTGACCCAGTACTTC.

The gene calls are TRBV29-1 and TRBJ1-1; D unresolved. The V end lost 2 bases, the J end lost 2 bases, and 9 bases lay between the germline ends. CDR1 is SQVTM, CDR2 ANQGSEA, per germline. This CDR3 is built from 13 residues. Here the CDR3 reads CSVETALNTEAFF. In nucleotides, the CDR3 is TGCAGCGTTGAAACAGCCCTTAACACTGAAGCTTTCTTT.

V usage is TRBV4-3 and J usage is TRBJ2-5; D is unclear. The CDR3 consists of 16 residues. V lost 4 bases, J lost 1 base, and 16 bases lay in between. From germline, CDR1 is LGHNA and CDR2 YSLEER. This chain's CDR3 is CASSPSPERFQETQYF. The CDR3 region has the DNA TGCGCCAGCAGCCCCTCGCCGGAAAGGTTCCAAGAGACCCAGTACTTC.

In regard to this clonotype: One end of the junction varies from germline; a read error may be responsible. CDR3 amino acids: CASTRQGGTFF. DNA for the CDR3: TGTGCCAGCACCCGACAGGGGGGCACGTTCTTC. The chain has TRBV5-6 and TRBJ2-7; 9 bases line up with TRBD1. The CDR3 has 11 residues. Germline loops: CDR1 SGHDT, CDR2 YYEEEE.

This clonotype was seen more than once but under ten times. The gene calls are TRBV9 and TRBJ2-1; the D gene is possibly TRBD2 (6 bases). The end of the DNA fits TRBJ2-7 better, so the J call may be wrong. This CDR3 region has 13 residues. Germline V lookup: CDR1 SGDLS, CDR2 YYNGEE. The CDR3 nucleotides are TGTGCCAGCAGCGTACGGGAGCATCGCGAGCAGTACTTC. This translates into CASSVREHREQYF.

This clonotype was picked up a small number of times. V is TRBV27 and J is TRBJ2-1; maybe TRBD1 (7 bases). Germline-derived CDR1 and CDR2 are MNHEY and SMNVEV (reference sequence). This CDR3 comprises 14 residues. V was trimmed by 4 bases and J by 7 bases, leaving 14 bases between them. The CDR3 sequence is CASSSRGQNNEQFF. Here the CDR3 DNA reads TGTGCCAGCAGTTCGCGGGGACAGAATAATGAGCAGTTCTTC.

This clonotype was seen many times. The chain carries TRBV27 and TRBJ1-4; possible D gene TRBD1, 6 bases. The CDR3 is 15 residues long. V lost 2 bases and J lost 8, with 15 bases in between. CDR1 is MNHEY and CDR2 is SMNVEV in the germline V gene (reference sequence). This chain's CDR3 is CASSLTGRKEEKLFF. Here the CDR3 DNA reads TGTGCCAGCAGTTTAACAGGGCGGAAGGAAGAAAAACTGTTTTTT.

This clonotype came up a few times. V and J are TRBV12-3 or TRBV12-4 and TRBJ1-3, with 11 bases fitting TRBD1. The V and J ends lost 2 bases and 4 bases, in that order; junction bases with no gene match: 7. The CDR3 loop spans 17 amino acids. This chain's CDR3 is CASSLLAGTGGGNTIYF. In DNA, the CDR3 is TGTGCCAGCAGTTTATTGGCCGGGACAGGGGGGGGAAACACCATATATTTT.

The V call is TRBV11-2, the J call TRBJ2-5; the D gene is possibly TRBD2 (5 bases). This CDR3 is 14 amino acids long. V dropped 5 bases and J dropped 5 bases, with 15 bases sitting between them. The germline gives CDR1 SGHAT, CDR2 FQNNGV. In DNA form, the CDR3 reads TGTGCCAGCAGCCAACGGGGTGGCCGGGAGACCCAGTACTTC. It specifies CASSQRGGRETQYF.

This clonotype was seen ten or more times. This chain connects TRBV9 to TRBJ2-5; either TRBD1 or TRBD2 may supply D (5 bases each). Germline values: CDR1 SGDLS, CDR2 YYNGEE. The CDR3 is made up of 16 amino acids. With 0 bases removed from V and 5 bases from J, the gap between germline ends came to 17 bases. The CDR3 is CASSVDGYEGTETQYF. The CDR3 DNA is TGTGCCAGCAGCGTAGACGGTTATGAGGGGACGGAGACCCAGTACTTC.

The chain joins TRBV10-3 to TRBJ2-5; maybe TRBD1 (5 bases). This CDR3 has 11 amino acids. Trimming pared 5 bases from V and 4 bases from J, leaving 5 bases between. Looked up from germline, CDR1 is ENHRY and CDR2 is SYGVKD. CDR3 residues: CAISRGETQYF. Here the CDR3 DNA reads TGTGCCATCAGTAGGGGAGAGACCCAGTACTTC.

Only a few counts were recorded for this clonotype. V is TRBV4-2 and J is TRBJ1-5, with D possibly matching TRBD1 (5 bases). The V end was cut by 0 bases, the J end by 3 bases, with 12 bases between. There are 16 residues in the CDR3. Looked up from germline, CDR1 is LGHNA and CDR2 is YNFKEQ. This CDR3 reads CASSQEKGRNNQPQHF. DNA of the CDR3: TGTGCCAGCAGCCAAGAAAAGGGGAGGAACAATCAGCCCCAGCATTTT.